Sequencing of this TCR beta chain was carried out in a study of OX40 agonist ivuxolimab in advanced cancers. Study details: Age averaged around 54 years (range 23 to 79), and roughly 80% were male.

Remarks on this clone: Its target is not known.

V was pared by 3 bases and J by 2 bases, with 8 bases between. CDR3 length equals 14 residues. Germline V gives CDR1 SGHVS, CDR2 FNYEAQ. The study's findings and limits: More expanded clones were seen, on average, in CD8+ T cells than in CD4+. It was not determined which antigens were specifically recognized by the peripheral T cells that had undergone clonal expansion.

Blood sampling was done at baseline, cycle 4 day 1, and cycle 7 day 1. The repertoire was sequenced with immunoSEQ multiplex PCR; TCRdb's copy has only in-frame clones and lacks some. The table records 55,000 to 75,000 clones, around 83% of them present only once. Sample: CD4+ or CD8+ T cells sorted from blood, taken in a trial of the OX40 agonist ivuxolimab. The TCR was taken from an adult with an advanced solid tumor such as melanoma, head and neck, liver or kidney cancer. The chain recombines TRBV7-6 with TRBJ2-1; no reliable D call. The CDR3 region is CASSLGIAYNEQFF. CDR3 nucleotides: TGTGCCAGCAGCTTGGGTATTGCCTACAATGAGCAGTTCTTC.